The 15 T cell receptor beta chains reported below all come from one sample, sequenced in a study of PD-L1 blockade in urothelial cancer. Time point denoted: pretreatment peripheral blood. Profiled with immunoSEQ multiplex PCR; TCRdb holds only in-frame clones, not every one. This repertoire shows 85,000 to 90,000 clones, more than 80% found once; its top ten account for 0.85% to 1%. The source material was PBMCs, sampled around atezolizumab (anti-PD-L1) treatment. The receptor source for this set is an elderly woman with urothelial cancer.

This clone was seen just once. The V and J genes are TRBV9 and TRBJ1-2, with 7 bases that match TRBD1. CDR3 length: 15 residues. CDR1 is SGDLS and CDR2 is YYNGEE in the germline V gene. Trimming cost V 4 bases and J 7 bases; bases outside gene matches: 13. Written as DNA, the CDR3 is TGTGCCAGCAGCCCGGGGACAGCCCGGGAGGGTGGCTACACCTTC. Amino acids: CASSPGTAREGGYTF.

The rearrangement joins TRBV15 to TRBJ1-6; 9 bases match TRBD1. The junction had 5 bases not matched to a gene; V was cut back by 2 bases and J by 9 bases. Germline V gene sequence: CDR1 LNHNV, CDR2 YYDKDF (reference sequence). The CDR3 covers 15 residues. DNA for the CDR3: TGTGCCACCAGCAGAAAGGGACAGGGTGCTTCACCCCTCCACTTT. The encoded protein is CATSRKGQGASPLHF.

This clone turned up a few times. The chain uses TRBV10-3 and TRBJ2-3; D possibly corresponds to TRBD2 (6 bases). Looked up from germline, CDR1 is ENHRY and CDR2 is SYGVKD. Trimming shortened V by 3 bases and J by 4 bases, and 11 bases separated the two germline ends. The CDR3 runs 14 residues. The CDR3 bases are TGTGCCATCAGTGAAGGAGGGAGTCCAGATACGCAGTATTTT. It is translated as CAISEGGSPDTQYF.

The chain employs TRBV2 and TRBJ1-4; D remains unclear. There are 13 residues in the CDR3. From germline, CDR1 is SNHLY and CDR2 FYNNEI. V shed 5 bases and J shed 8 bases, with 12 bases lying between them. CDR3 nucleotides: TGTGCCAGCAGTTGGAGGCAAAAGGAAAAACTGTTTTTT. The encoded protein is CASSWRQKEKLFF.

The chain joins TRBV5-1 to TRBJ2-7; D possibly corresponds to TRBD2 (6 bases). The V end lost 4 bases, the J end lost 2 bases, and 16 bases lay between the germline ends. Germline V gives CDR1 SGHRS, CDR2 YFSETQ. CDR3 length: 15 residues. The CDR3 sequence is CASSQTGEPPYEQYF. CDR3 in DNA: TGCGCCAGCAGCCAAACGGGGGAGCCCCCCTACGAGCAGTACTTC. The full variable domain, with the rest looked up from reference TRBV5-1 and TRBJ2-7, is KAGVTQTPRYLIKTRGQQVTLSCSPISGHRSVSWYQQTPGQGLQFLFEYFSETQRNKGNFPGRFSGRQFSNSRSEMNVSTLELGDSALYLCASSQTGEPPYEQYFGPGTRLTVT.

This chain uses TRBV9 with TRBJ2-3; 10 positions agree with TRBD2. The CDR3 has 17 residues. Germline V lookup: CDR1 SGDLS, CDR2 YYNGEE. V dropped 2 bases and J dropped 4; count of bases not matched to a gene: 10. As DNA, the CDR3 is TGTGCCAGCAGCGTCACTTCTAGCGGGAGTTTCTCAGATACGCAGTATTTT. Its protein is CASSVTSSGSFSDTQYF.

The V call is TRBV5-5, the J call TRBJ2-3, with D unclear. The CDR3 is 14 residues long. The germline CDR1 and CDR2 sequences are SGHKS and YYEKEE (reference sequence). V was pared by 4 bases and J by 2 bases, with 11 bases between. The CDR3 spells CASSLRGTTDTQYF. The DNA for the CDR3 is TGTGCCAGCAGCCTACGAGGCACCACAGATACGCAGTATTTT.

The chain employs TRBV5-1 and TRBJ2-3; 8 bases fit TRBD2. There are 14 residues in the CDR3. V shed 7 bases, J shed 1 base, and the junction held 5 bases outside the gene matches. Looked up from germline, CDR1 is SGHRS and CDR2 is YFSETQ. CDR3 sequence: CASDSGTGTDTQYF. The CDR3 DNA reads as TGCGCCAGCGATAGCGGGACCGGCACAGATACGCAGTATTTT.

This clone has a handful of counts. CDR3 sequence: CASSQDTLLLSGNTIYF. The CDR3, as DNA: TGTGCCAGCTCACAGGACACACTCCTCCTGTCTGGAAACACCATATATTTT. The rearrangement joins TRBV18 to TRBJ1-3; the D gene is possibly TRBD1 (5 bases). V shed 4 bases and J shed 1 base, with 17 bases lying between them. The CDR3 runs 17 residues. CDR1 KGHSH and CDR2 LQKENI come from the germline V gene.

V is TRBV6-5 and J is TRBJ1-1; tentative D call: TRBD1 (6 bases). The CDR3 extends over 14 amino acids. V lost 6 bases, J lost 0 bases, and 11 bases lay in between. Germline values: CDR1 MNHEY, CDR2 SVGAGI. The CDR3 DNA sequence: TGTGCCAGCAGGGAGACAGGAGTGAACACTGAAGCTTTCTTT. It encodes CASRETGVNTEAFF.

The CDR3 DNA follows: TGTGCCAGCAGCCAAGCTATCGGGGGTTCCGGGGAGCTGTTTTTT. This gives the protein CASSQAIGGSGELFF. This chain uses TRBV4-2 with TRBJ2-2, with D maybe TRBD2 (6 bases). This CDR3 has 15 residues. Germline V gives CDR1 LGHNA, CDR2 YNFKEQ. V was clipped by 1 base and J by 6 bases, with 12 bases between them.

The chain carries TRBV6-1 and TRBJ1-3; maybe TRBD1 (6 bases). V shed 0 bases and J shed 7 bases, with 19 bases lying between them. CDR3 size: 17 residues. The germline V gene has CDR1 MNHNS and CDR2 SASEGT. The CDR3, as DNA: TGTGCCAGCAGTGAAGCAGGGGGACCTCTTCTCTGGAACACCATATATTTT. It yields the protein CASSEAGGPLLWNTIYF.

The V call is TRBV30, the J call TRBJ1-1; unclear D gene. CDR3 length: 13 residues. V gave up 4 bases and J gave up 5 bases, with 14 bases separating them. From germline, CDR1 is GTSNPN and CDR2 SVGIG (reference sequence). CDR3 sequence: CAWNEGRGTEAFF. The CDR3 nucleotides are TGTGCCTGGAACGAGGGCCGAGGTACTGAAGCTTTCTTT.

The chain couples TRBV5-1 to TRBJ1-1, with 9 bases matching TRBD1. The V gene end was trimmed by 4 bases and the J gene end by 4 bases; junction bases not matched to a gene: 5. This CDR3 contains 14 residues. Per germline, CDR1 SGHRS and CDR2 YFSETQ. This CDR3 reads CASSPQGASTEAFF. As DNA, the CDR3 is TGCGCCAGCAGCCCACAGGGGGCGAGCACTGAAGCTTTCTTT.

CDR3 protein: CASSTGTSTTTEAFF. CDR3 DNA sequence: TGCGCCAGCAGCACCGGGACATCCACGACCACTGAAGCTTTCTTT. This sequence joins TRBV5-1 and TRBJ1-1; D is possibly TRBD1 (6 bases). V was shortened by 4 bases and J by 4 bases, with 17 bases between the two germline ends. The CDR3 sequence is 15 residues long. CDR1 and CDR2 from the germline V gene are SGHRS and YFSETQ.